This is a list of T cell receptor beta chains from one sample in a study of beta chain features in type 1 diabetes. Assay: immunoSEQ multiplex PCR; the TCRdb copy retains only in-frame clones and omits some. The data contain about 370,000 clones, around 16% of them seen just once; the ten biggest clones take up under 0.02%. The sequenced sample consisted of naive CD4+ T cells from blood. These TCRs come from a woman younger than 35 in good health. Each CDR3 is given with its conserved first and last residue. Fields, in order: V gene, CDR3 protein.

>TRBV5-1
CASSSQGPAGKNIQYF
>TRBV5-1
CASSLGGLGTEAFF
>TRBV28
CASSSGQGKTYEQYF
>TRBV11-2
CASSFLSGSSYNEQFF
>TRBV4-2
CASSQVKTSGNTGELFF
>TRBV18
CASSPRLAAALSSYNEQFF
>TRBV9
CASSVIGGTDNQPQHF
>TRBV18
CASSPNQSGELFF
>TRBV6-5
CASSWHRQGGNEQYF
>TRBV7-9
CASSATGANYGYTF
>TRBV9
CASSVAPTSAYNEQFF
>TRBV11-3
CASSSESAEQFF
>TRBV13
CASSLLSKTGSSTDTQYF
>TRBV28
CASSSGQELNTEAFF
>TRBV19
CASSGGLNQPQHF
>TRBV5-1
CASSLARWVQGDTGELFF
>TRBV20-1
CSAPRGNEQFF
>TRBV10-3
CAISESQGRSTGELFF
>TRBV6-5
CASSLSGLGTQHF
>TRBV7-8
CASSRRDRAMSGANVLTF
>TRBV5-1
CASSPGTNEQFF
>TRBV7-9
CASSLAGGGHRSYEQYF
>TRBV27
CASSFRTSRGNEQFF